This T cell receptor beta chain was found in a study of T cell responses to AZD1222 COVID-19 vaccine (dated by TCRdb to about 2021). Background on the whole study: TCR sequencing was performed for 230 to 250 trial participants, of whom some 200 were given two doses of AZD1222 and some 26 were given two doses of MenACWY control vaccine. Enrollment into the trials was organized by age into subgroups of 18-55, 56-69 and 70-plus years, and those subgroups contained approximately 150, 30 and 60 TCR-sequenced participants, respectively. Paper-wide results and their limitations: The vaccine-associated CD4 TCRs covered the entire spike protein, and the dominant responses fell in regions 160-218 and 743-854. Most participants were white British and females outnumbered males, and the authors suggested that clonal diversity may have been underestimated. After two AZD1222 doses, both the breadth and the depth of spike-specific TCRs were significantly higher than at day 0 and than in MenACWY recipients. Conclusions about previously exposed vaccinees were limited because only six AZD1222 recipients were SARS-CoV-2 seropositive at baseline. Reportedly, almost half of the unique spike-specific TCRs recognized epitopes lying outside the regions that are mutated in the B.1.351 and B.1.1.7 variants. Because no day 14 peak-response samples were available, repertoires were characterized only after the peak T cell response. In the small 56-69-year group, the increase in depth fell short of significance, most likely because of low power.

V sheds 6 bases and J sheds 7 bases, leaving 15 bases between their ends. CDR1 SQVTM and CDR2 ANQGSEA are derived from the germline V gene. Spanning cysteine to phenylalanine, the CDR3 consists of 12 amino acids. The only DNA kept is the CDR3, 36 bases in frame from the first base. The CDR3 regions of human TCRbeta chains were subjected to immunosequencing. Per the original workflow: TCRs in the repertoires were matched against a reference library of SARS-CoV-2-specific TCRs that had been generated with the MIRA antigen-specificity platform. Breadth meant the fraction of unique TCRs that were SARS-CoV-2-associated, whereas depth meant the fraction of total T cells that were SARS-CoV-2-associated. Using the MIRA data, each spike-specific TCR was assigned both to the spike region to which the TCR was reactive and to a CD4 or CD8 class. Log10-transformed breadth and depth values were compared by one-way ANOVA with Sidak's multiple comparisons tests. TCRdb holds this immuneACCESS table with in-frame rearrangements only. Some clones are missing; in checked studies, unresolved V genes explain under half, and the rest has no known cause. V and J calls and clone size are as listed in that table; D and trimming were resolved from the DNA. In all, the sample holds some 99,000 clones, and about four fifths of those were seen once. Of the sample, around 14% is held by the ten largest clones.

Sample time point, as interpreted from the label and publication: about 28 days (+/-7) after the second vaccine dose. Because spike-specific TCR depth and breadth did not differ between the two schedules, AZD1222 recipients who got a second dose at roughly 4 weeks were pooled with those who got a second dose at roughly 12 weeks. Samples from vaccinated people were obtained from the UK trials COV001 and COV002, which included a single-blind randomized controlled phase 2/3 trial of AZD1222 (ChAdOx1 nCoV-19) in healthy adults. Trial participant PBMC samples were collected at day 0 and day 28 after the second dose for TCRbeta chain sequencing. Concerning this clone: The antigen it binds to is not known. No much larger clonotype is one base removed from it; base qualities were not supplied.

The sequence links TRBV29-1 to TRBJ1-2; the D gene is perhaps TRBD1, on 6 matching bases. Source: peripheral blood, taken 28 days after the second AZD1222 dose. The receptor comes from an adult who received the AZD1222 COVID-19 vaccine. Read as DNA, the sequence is TGCAGCGTCGTTAGGGGGACCCGTGGCTACACCTTC. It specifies CSVVRGTRGYTF.